This T cell receptor beta chain was captured in a study of control samples from healthy donors and cancer patients (dated by TCRdb to 2018 to 2021). About this clone: Its antigen is unknown. Base quality data are lacking; no much larger clone is found one base away.

Library creation used the immunoSEQ multiplex PCR assay. TCRdb limited this immuneACCESS table to in-frame rearrangements with V and J called. A share of clones is missing; checked studies link under half to unresolved V genes, and the rest is unexplained. The sample table shows 46,000 or so clones, and over 90% are seen once. The ten largest clones capture about 25% of the sample. The germline V gene provides CDR1 MNHNS and CDR2 SASEGT. Trimmed from V: 0 bases; trimmed from J: 3 bases; junction bases lacking a gene match: 5. The CDR3 holds 15 amino acids from the cysteine to the phenylalanine. Of all the DNA, just the CDR3 is kept, 45 bases in frame from base 1.

The clonotype comes from a woman aged 45-59 years with head and neck cancer. Input material: PBMCs. The V and J genes are TRBV6-1 and TRBJ2-7; 7 bases in the middle match TRBD1. The nucleotide sequence is TGTGCCAGCAGTGAAGCACCGGGACAGATCTACGAGCAGTACTTC. Its protein reads: CASSEAPGQIYEQYF.